This is a list of T cell receptor beta chains from one sample in a study of blood T cell repertoires in COVID-19. Assay used: immunoSEQ multiplex PCR; TCRdb lists only in-frame clones, some missing. The table lists 300,000 to 400,000 clones, roughly 88% of them singletons. Material for sequencing was peripheral blood. Every receptor here comes from a woman in her 30s with COVID-19, enrolled during active disease. Each CDR3 is given with its conserved first and last residue. D genes are given only for firm matches. The size entry is marked missing in some rows and otherwise reads once, few, many or a size class.

v_call	clone_size	j_call	d_call	cdr3_nt	cdr3_aa
TRBV6-5	few	TRBJ2-7	TRBD1	TGTGCCAGCAGCCACAGACAGGGATACGAGCAGTACTTC	CASSHRQGYEQYF
TRBV11-2	NA	TRBJ1-6	NA	TGTGCCAGCAGCTTAGATCCGGGAAGGAATTCACCCCTCCACTTT	CASSLDPGRNSPLHF
TRBV13	NA	TRBJ1-1	NA	TGTGCCAGCAGCTACGGTGCGGGGGTGAACACTGAAGCTTTCTTT	CASSYGAGVNTEAFF
TRBV6-5	NA	TRBJ2-3	TRBD2	TGTGCCAGCACTGCGGCTAGCGGGGGCGCAGATACGCAGTATTTT	CASTAASGGADTQYF
TRBV7-3	few	TRBJ1-1	NA	TGTGCCAGCAGCCGGGGAGGGACTGAAGCTTTCTTT	CASSRGGTEAFF
TRBV7-2	NA	TRBJ1-4	NA	TGTGCCAGCAGCTTAGCGCTGAGGCCCGATGAAAAACTGTTTTTT	CASSLALRPDEKLFF
TRBV7-9	few	TRBJ2-3	TRBD2	TGTGCCATGGGGAGGGACACAGATACGCAGTATTTT	CAMGRDTDTQYF
TRBV3-1/TRBV3-2	NA	TRBJ2-2	NA	TGTGCCAGCAGCCCAAAGACGGCAACTATTTTGAACACCGGGGAGCTGTTTTTT	CASSPKTATILNTGELFF
TRBV2	once	TRBJ2-1	NA	TGTGCCAGCAGTTACTACAATGAGCAGTTCTTC	CASSYYNEQFF
TRBV12-3/TRBV12-4	NA	TRBJ1-3	NA	TGTGCCAGCAGTCGTTCGACTCTGTCCCCATATTTT	CASSRSTLSPYF
TRBV3-1/TRBV3-2	few	TRBJ1-4	TRBD1	TGTGCCAGCAGCCAATACAGGGGGGTTGAAAAACTGTTTTTT	CASSQYRGVEKLFF
TRBV4-1	NA	TRBJ1-1	TRBD1	TGCGCCAGCAGCCAGATGGGACAGGGTCTTGGCACTGAAGCTTTCTTT	CASSQMGQGLGTEAFF
TRBV5-1	once	TRBJ2-5	TRBD1	TGCGCCAGCAGCGCCCGACAGGGAGAGAAGACCCAGTACTTC	CASSARQGEKTQYF
TRBV5-5	NA	TRBJ2-1	TRBD2	TGTGCCAGCAGCCGGGGGCGGGGGGGTATAGATGAGCAGTTCTTC	CASSRGRGGIDEQFF
TRBV4-1	NA	TRBJ2-1	TRBD2	TGCGCCAGCAGCCAAGATGATCGGGCTAGCGGGGGATACAATGAGCAGTTCTTC	CASSQDDRASGGYNEQFF
TRBV5-1	NA	TRBJ2-1	NA	TGCGCCAGCGGAACTGGGAGCTCCTACAATGAGCAGTTCTTC	CASGTGSSYNEQFF
TRBV16	few	TRBJ1-4	TRBD1	TGTGCCAGCAGCCGGGAAGGGGGCGGAGGAAAACTGTTTTTT	CASSREGGGGKLFF
TRBV6-1	once	TRBJ2-3	NA	TGTGCCAGCAGTGAACTCGGGGTAGATACGCAGTATTTT	CASSELGVDTQYF
TRBV2	NA	TRBJ1-2	TRBD1	TGTGCCAGCTTTCTTAGGGGGCTGAATGGCTACACCTTC	CASFLRGLNGYTF
TRBV6-5	NA	TRBJ2-7	NA	TGTGCCAGCAGTTACACCTACTCGACGCTAGGCAACGAGCAGTACTTC	CASSYTYSTLGNEQYF
TRBV30	NA	TRBJ2-3	NA	TGTGCCTGGAAATGGGGGCGGGGGCGAAATACGCAGTATTTT	CAWKWGRGRNTQYF
TRBV6-2/TRBV6-3	few	TRBJ2-3	NA	TGTGCCAGCAGTCTCGGCTGGGGGGTAGATACGCAGTATTTT	CASSLGWGVDTQYF
TRBV27	NA	TRBJ2-7	NA	TGTGCCAGCAGTTTAGCTCGGTCCCACGAGCAGTACTTC	CASSLARSHEQYF
TRBV20-1	NA	TRBJ1-1	NA	TGCAGTGCTAGTTCCCTCCTAATGAACACTGAAGCTTTCTTT	CSASSLLMNTEAFF
TRBV5-1	NA	TRBJ2-5	TRBD1	TGCGCCAGCAGGGCAGACAGGGGTCAAGAGACCCAGTACTTC	CASRADRGQETQYF
TRBV25-1	NA	TRBJ1-4	NA	TGTGCCAGCAGTGATATCGGGGGAGGGGATGAAAAACTGTTTTTT	CASSDIGGGDEKLFF
TRBV6-1	NA	TRBJ1-2	NA	TGTGCCAGCAGTGAAGGCGTGAGGAACTATGGCTACACCTTC	CASSEGVRNYGYTF
TRBV6-2/TRBV6-3	NA	TRBJ1-1	NA	TGTGCCAGCAGTTCCCTGGGCCGTGAAGCTTTCTTT	CASSSLGREAFF
TRBV19	NA	TRBJ1-1	NA	TGTGCCAGTAGTATGTCAGGGCGAAGGGATGAAGCTTTCTTT	CASSMSGRRDEAFF
TRBV18	NA	TRBJ2-7	NA	TGTGCCAGCTCACCTGGCGAGGGCTACGAGCAGTACTTC	CASSPGEGYEQYF
TRBV10-1	few	TRBJ1-4	TRBD1	TGCGCCAGGTCGGGACAGGGGGTTGAAAAACTGTTTTTT	CARSGQGVEKLFF
TRBV7-9	NA	TRBJ1-1	NA	TGTGCCAGCAGCTTAGGGGGAGTTGTGAACACTGAAGCTTTCTTT	CASSLGGVVNTEAFF
TRBV7-9	NA	TRBJ2-2	TRBD1	TGTGCCAGCAGCTTAAGGGGGCTGATCGTCGGGGAGCTGTTTTTT	CASSLRGLIVGELFF
TRBV7-9	NA	TRBJ1-4	NA	TGTGCCAGCACCCCGGGTGGGGGCGGTGAAAAACTGTTTTTT	CASTPGGGGEKLFF
TRBV11-2	NA	TRBJ1-1	TRBD1	TGTGCCAGCAGCACGGGACAGGGGACTACGACTTTCTTT	CASSTGQGTTTFF
TRBV5-4	NA	TRBJ2-7	TRBD2	TGTGCCAGCAGCCGGGCGGGCGGGGGGATTTCCTACGAGCAGTACTTC	CASSRAGGGISYEQYF
TRBV10-2	few	TRBJ1-6	NA	TGCGCCAGCAGTGACCTCCGACATCTACGTAATTCACCCCTCCACTTT	CASSDLRHLRNSPLHF
TRBV5-6	NA	TRBJ2-5	TRBD2	TGTGCCAGCAGCTTGGGGAATCTGGGACTAGCAAGTGATGAGACCCAGTACTTC	CASSLGNLGLASDETQYF
TRBV4-1	NA	TRBJ1-2	NA	TGCGCCAGCAGCCAAGATTCCAGGGCCACCTATGGCTACACCTTC	CASSQDSRATYGYTF